The clone carrying this TCR beta chain showed up just a few times. Its antigen remains unknown. This CDR3 region has 16 residues. Germline V gene sequence: CDR1 DFQATT, CDR2 SNEGSKA (reference sequence). V trimming: 3 bases; J trimming: 2 bases; junction bases outside the gene matches: 7. Each CDR3 protein gets one entry after TCRdb re-called the 5' RACE reads with MiXCR. The sample has roughly 160,000 distinct CDR3 sequences; around a tenth are singletons. The entry originates in a study of CD8 T cells in ankylosing spondylitis. Study-wide findings and caveats: Some of these motif variants have turned up before, in reports on reactive arthritis synovial fluid and blood.

The chain uses TRBV20-1 and TRBJ2-3, with 11 nucleotides matching TRBD2. The clonotype was recovered from a female donor with ankylosing spondylitis or in good health (not recorded which). Sequenced input: blood, either unsorted or a sorted T cell fraction (not recorded which). The CDR3 region is CSARYTSGRATDTQYF. In nucleotides, the CDR3 is TGCAGTGCTAGGTATACTAGCGGGAGAGCCACAGATACGCAGTATTTT.